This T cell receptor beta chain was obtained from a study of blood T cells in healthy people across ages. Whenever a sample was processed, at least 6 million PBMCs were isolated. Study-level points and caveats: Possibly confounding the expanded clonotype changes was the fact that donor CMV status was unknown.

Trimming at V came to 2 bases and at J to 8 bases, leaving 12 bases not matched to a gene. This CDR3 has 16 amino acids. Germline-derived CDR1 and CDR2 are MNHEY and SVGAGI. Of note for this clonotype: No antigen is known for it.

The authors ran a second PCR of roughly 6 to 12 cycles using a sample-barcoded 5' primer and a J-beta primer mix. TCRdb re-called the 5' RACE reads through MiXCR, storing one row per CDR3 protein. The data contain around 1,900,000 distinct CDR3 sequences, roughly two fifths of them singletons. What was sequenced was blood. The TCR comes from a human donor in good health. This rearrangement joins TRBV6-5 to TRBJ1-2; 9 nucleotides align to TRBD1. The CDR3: CASSYRLGTGIIGYTF. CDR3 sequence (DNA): TGTGCCAGCAGTTACCGGTTGGGGACAGGGATAATAGGCTACACCTTC.